These 23 T cell receptor beta chains were sequenced from one sample in a study of cytomegalovirus exposure and HLA in healthy donors. In the PCR, 60 Vbeta and 13 Jbeta primers were used. Clones were sequenced by immunoSEQ multiplex PCR, and TCRdb holds only the in-frame ones, with some missing. This repertoire shows approximately 92,000 clones, over 70% found once; its top ten account for 1% to 1.5%. The specimen was PBMCs. These TCRs come from a girl aged 2 to 9 in good health and CMV-seropositive.

This clone came up once. The J gene is TRBJ2-7, the V gene TRBV9; 10 nucleotides agree with TRBD2. CDR1 is SGDLS and CDR2 is YYNGEE in the germline V gene. The CDR3 covers 16 residues. V shed 0 bases, J shed 5 bases, and the junction held 8 bases outside the gene matches. CDR3 DNA sequence: TGTGCCAGCAGCGTAGGAGGACTAGCGGAGGTCCACGAGCAGTACTTC. It specifies CASSVGGLAEVHEQYF.

This chain uses TRBV7-7 with TRBJ2-1, with 15 bases fitting TRBD2. The CDR3 runs 18 residues. Germline V gives CDR1 SSHAT, CDR2 FNYEAQ (reference sequence). V gave up 5 bases and J gave up 7 bases; unmatched junction bases: 12. The CDR3 reads CASSAHPIGTSGRNEQFF. The CDR3, as DNA: TGTGCCAGCAGCGCACACCCAATCGGGACTAGCGGGAGGAATGAGCAGTTCTTC.

This chain uses TRBV2 with TRBJ1-1; D unresolved. CDR1 and CDR2 from the germline V gene are SNHLY and FYNNEI. V lost 5 bases and J lost 1, with 5 bases in between. This CDR3 contains 12 residues. This chain's CDR3 is CASSRSNTEAFF. The CDR3 nucleotides are TGTGCCAGCAGTCGGTCGAACACTGAAGCTTTCTTT.

J is TRBJ2-1 and V is TRBV5-1; D is unclear. CDR3 length: 11 amino acids. CDR1 and CDR2 (germline): SGHRS, YFSETQ. Trimming took off 4 bases at V and 5 bases at J, with 4 bases between the two ends. CDR3 DNA sequence: TGCGCCAGCAGCGGCCACAATGAGCAGTTCTTC. Protein sequence: CASSGHNEQFF.

V usage is TRBV11-2 and J usage is TRBJ2-1; TRBD2 might be the D (5 bases). The CDR3 spans 15 residues. Germline lookup yields CDR1 SGHAT and CDR2 FQNNGV. The V gene lost 4 bases and the J gene lost 6 bases, with 16 bases spanning the gap. CDR3 sequence (DNA): TGTGCCAGCAGCTCTGGACCAAGCGGTGGCAATGAGCAGTTCTTC. Translated, it gives CASSSGPSGGNEQFF.

The chain carries TRBV30 and TRBJ1-4, with D unresolved. The CDR3 spans 11 residues. Germline values: CDR1 GTSNPN, CDR2 SVGIG (reference sequence). V lost 4 bases and J 6 bases, leaving 6 bases between the germline ends. The CDR3 coding sequence is TGTGCCTGGAACGGGGATGAAAAACTGTTTTTT. Translated, it gives CAWNGDEKLFF. Full variable domain (rest looked up from reference TRBV30 and TRBJ1-4): SQTIHQWPATLVQPVGSPLSLECTVEGTSNPNLYWYRQAAGRGLQLLFYSVGIGQISSEVPQNLSASRPQDRQFILSSKKLLLSDSGFYLCAWNGDEKLFFGSGTQLSVL.

The rearrangement joins TRBV4-2 to TRBJ2-1; 11 bases agree with TRBD2. In germline, CDR1 is LGHNA, CDR2 YNFKEQ. The CDR3 is made up of 17 amino acids. The J segment lost 6 bases and the V segment lost 0 bases, leaving 7 bases of the junction unmatched. CDR3 bases: TGTGCCAGCAGCCAAGATCTACGACTAGCGGGAATCAATGAGCAGTTCTTC. Translating gives CASSQDLRLAGINEQFF.

This clone came up once. The CDR3 coding sequence is TGTGCCAGCAGTGAAACGGGTACCGGGGAGCTGTTTTTT. Translating gives CASSETGTGELFF. The V gene is TRBV2, the J gene TRBJ2-2, with no clear D. Looked up from germline, CDR1 is SNHLY and CDR2 is FYNNEI. CDR3 length: 13 residues. V lost 2 bases to trimming and J lost 5 bases, with 6 bases between them.

V usage is TRBV19 and J usage is TRBJ2-1, with D possibly matching TRBD2 (6 bases). V was trimmed by 3 bases and J by 7 bases, leaving 10 bases between them. The CDR3 extends over 13 amino acids. CDR1 is LNHDA and CDR2 is SQIVND in the germline V gene (reference sequence). CDR3: CASSMAGLNEQFF. The CDR3 bases are TGTGCCAGTAGTATGGCGGGGCTAAATGAGCAGTTCTTC. Using reference TRBV19 and TRBJ2-1 for the parts outside the CDR3, the full variable domain is DGGITQSPKYLFRKEGQNVTLSCEQNLNHDAMYWYRQDPGQGLRLIYYSQIVNDFQKGDIAEGYSVSREKKESFPLTVTSAQKNPTAFYLCASSMAGLNEQFFGPGTRLTVL.

A few counts support this clone. The gene calls are TRBV27 and TRBJ2-2; TRBD1 aligns across 8 bases. Looked up from germline, CDR1 is MNHEY and CDR2 is SMNVEV (reference sequence). After removal of 6 bases from V and 6 bases from J, the junction contained 3 bases not matched to a gene. The CDR3 consists of 13 residues. The CDR3 here is CASSLQGAGELFF. CDR3 nucleotide sequence: TGTGCCAGCAGCCTACAGGGGGCCGGGGAGCTGTTTTTT.

About this clone: Other nucleotide sequences from this sample produce the same CDR3. The chain combines TRBV30 with TRBJ1-5, with D uncertain. The V and J ends lost 2 bases and 4 bases respectively, with 6 bases between them. Germline V lookup: CDR1 GTSNPN, CDR2 SVGIG (reference sequence). The CDR3 consists of 12 residues. The CDR3 reads CAWSSGNQPQHF. CDR3 sequence (DNA): TGTGCCTGGAGTTCGGGGAATCAGCCCCAGCATTTT. Full variable domain (outside the CDR3, taken from reference TRBV30 and TRBJ1-5): SQTIHQWPATLVQPVGSPLSLECTVEGTSNPNLYWYRQAAGRGLQLLFYSVGIGQISSEVPQNLSASRPQDRQFILSSKKLLLSDSGFYLCAWSSGNQPQHFGDGTRLSIL.

The V and J genes are TRBV27 and TRBJ1-2; D unresolved. CDR3 length: 18 amino acids. Germline CDR1 and CDR2: MNHEY and SMNVEV (reference sequence). V lost 5 bases to trimming and J lost 5 bases, with 27 bases between them. The CDR3 reads CASSPAVGSTTGGYGYTF. As DNA, the CDR3 is TGTGCCAGCAGTCCGGCCGTCGGCAGCACAACGGGAGGGTATGGCTACACCTTC.

The chain combines TRBV30 with TRBJ2-1; 7 positions match TRBD2. Germline V gene data show CDR1 as GTSNPN and CDR2 as SVGIG (reference sequence). With 1 base clipped from V and 10 bases from J, the junction kept 16 bases outside the gene matches. The CDR3 sequence is 16 residues long. The CDR3 reads CAWSGPGLLVQGEQFF. The CDR3 region has the DNA TGTGCCTGGAGTGGGCCGGGACTACTCGTACAAGGGGAGCAGTTCTTC. The full variable domain, its missing parts supplied by reference TRBV30 and TRBJ2-1, is SQTIHQWPATLVQPVGSPLSLECTVEGTSNPNLYWYRQAAGRGLQLLFYSVGIGQISSEVPQNLSASRPQDRQFILSSKKLLLSDSGFYLCAWSGPGLLVQGEQFFGPGTRLTVL.

V gene TRBV7-2 combines with J gene TRBJ2-5, with no clear D. In germline, CDR1 is SGHTA, CDR2 FQGNSA. Trimming pared 3 bases from V and 4 bases from J, leaving 3 bases between. This CDR3 comprises 11 residues. CDR3 sequence: CASSFGETQYF. The DNA for the CDR3 is TGTGCCAGCAGCTTCGGAGAGACCCAGTACTTC.

This chain joins TRBV30 and TRBJ2-3, with 12 bases lining up with TRBD2. Germline loops: CDR1 GTSNPN, CDR2 SVGIG (reference sequence). The J segment lost 6 bases and the V segment lost 3 bases, leaving 4 bases of the junction unmatched. This CDR3 comprises 14 residues. The CDR3 is CAWSAGTSGDTQYF. For the CDR3, the DNA is TGTGCCTGGAGCGCGGGGACTAGCGGGGATACGCAGTATTTT.

The V and J genes are TRBV5-1 and TRBJ2-3; 10 bases fit TRBD2. There are 17 residues in the CDR3. CDR1 and CDR2 from the germline V gene are SGHRS and YFSETQ. Trimming took 0 bases from V and 3 from J; bases not matched to a gene: 7. The CDR3 here is CASSLVPSGSHTDTQYF. The CDR3 coding sequence is TGCGCCAGCAGCTTGGTGCCTAGCGGGAGTCATACAGATACGCAGTATTTT.

The rearrangement joins TRBV29-1 to TRBJ2-3, with TRBD2 identical over 9 bases. V lost 8 bases, J lost 1 base, and 10 bases stayed unmatched. Per the germline V gene, CDR1 is SQVTM and CDR2 is ANQGSEA. The CDR3 has 15 residues. CDR3 in DNA: TGCAGCACCGCGGGAGGGGGCCGTGGCACAGATACGCAGTATTTT. Amino acid sequence: CSTAGGGRGTDTQYF.

The gene calls are TRBV5-4 and TRBJ1-4; D is undetermined. The CDR3 sequence is 17 residues long. Deletions cut 0 bases from V and 5 bases from J, with 17 bases between. CDR1 and CDR2 from the germline V gene are SGHNT and YYREEE (reference sequence). The CDR3 here is CASSLGGLTTFNEKLFF. Written as DNA, the CDR3 is TGTGCCAGCAGCTTGGGAGGGCTAACAACCTTCAATGAAAAACTGTTTTTT.

V gene TRBV7-9 combines with J gene TRBJ2-5, with D tentatively TRBD2 (5 bases). Deletions cut 1 base from V and 7 bases from J, with 13 bases between. The CDR3 has 14 amino acids. Germline lookup yields CDR1 SEHNR and CDR2 FQNEAQ (reference sequence). CDR3 residues: CASSLEGESGTQYF. DNA of the CDR3: TGTGCCAGCAGCTTAGAGGGAGAGAGTGGGACCCAGTACTTC.

The V and J genes are TRBV5-1 and TRBJ2-5, with D uncertain. The CDR3 is 14 amino acids. Trimming removed 2 bases at V and 1 base at J, with 9 bases between. The germline V gene encodes CDR1 SGHRS and CDR2 YFSETQ. CDR3 amino acids: CASSFTDLQETQYF. As DNA, the CDR3 is TGCGCCAGCAGCTTCACAGACCTCCAAGAGACCCAGTACTTC. The full variable domain, completed using reference TRBV5-1 and TRBJ2-5, is KAGVTQTPRYLIKTRGQQVTLSCSPISGHRSVSWYQQTPGQGLQFLFEYFSETQRNKGNFPGRFSGRQFSNSRSEMNVSTLELGDSALYLCASSFTDLQETQYFGPGTRLLVL.

The chain combines TRBV19 with TRBJ2-6; 9 nucleotides agree with TRBD1. The trim removed 4 bases at V and 7 bases at J, leaving 8 bases unmatched. This CDR3 has 16 amino acids. Germline V gene lookup returns CDR1 LNHDA and CDR2 SQIVND (reference sequence). As DNA, the CDR3 is TGTGCCAGTAGTACCCCACCGGGACAGGGTGCCAACGTCCTGACTTTC. Residues: CASSTPPGQGANVLTF.

J is TRBJ2-7 and V is TRBV6-5; possible D gene TRBD2, 6 bases. The CDR3 covers 13 residues. The germline gives CDR1 MNHEY, CDR2 SVGAGI. V lost 2 bases, J lost 1 base, and 6 bases lay in between. The CDR3, as DNA: TGTGCCAGCAGTTACGGGGGGTCCTACGAGCAGTACTTC. Protein sequence: CASSYGGSYEQYF.

J is TRBJ2-1 and V is TRBV6-1; 7 nucleotides agree with TRBD1. The CDR3 is 15 residues long. Germline lookup yields CDR1 MNHNS and CDR2 SASEGT. V shed 7 bases, J shed 7 bases, and the junction held 13 bases outside the gene matches. CDR3 protein: CASTQPGQPLNEQFF. CDR3 nucleotide sequence: TGTGCCAGCACCCAACCGGGACAGCCGTTAAATGAGCAGTTCTTC.